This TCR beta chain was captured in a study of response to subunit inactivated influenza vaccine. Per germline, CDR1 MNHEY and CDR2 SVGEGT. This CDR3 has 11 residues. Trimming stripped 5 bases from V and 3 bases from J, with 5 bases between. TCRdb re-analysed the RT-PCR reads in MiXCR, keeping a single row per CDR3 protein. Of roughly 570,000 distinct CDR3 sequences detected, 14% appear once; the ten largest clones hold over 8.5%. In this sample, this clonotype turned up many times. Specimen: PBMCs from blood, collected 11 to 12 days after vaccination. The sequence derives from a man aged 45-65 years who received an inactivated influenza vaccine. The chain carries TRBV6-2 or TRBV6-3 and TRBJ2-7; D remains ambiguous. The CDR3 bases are TGTGCCAGCAGTCAAGACTACGAGCAGTACTTC. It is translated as CASSQDYEQYF.